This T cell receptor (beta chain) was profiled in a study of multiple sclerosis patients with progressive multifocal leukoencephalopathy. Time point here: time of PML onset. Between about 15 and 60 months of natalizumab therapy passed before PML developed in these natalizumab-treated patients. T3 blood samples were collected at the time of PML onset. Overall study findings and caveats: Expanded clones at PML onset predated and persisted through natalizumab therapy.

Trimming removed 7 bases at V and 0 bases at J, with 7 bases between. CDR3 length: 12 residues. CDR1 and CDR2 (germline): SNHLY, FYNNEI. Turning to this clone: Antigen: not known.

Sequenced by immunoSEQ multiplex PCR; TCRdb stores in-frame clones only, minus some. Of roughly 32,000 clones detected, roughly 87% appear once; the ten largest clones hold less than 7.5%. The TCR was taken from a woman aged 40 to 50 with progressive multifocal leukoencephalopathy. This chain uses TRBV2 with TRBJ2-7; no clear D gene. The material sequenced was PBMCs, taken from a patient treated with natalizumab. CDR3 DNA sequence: TGTGCCAGCACGGCAGACTCCTACGAGCAGTACTTC. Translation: CASTADSYEQYF. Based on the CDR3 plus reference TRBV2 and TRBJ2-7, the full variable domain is EPEVTQTPSHQVTQMGQEVILRCVPISNHLYFYWYRQILGQKVEFLVSFYNNEISEKSEIFDDQFSVERPDGSNFTLKIRSTKLEDSAMYFCASTADSYEQYFGPGTRLTVT.